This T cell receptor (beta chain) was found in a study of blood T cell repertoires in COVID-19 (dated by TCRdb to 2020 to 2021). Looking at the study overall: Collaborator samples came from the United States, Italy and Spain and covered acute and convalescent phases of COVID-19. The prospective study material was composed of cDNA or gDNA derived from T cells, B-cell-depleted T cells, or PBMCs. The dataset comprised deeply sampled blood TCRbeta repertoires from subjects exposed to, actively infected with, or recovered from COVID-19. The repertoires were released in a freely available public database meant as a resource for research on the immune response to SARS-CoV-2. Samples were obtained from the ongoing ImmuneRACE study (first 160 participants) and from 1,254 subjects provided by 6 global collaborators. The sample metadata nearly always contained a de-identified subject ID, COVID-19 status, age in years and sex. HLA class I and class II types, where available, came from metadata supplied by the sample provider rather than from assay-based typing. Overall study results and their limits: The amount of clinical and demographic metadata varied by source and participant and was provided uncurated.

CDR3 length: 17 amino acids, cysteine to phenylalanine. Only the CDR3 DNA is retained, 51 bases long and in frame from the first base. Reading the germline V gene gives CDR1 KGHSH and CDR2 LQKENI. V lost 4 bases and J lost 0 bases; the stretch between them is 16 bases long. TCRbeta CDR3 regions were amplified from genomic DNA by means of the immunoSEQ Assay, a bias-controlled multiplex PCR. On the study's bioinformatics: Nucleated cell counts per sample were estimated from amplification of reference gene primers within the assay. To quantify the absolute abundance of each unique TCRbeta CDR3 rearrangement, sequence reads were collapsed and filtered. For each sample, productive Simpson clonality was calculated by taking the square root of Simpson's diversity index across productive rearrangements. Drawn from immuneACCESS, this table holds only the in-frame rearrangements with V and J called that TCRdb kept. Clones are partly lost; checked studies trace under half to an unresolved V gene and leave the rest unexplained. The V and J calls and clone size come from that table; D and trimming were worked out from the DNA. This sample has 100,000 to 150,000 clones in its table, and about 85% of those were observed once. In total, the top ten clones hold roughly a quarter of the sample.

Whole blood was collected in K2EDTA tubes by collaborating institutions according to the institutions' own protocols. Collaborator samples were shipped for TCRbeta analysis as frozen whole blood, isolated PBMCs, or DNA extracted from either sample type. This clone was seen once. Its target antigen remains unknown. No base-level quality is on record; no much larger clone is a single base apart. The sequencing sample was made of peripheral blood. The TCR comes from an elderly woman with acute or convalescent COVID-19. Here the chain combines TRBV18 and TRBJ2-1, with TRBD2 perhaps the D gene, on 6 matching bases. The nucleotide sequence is TGTGCCAGCTCACTTCACTGGGGGGATAGCTCCTACAATGAGCAGTTCTTC. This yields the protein CASSLHWGDSSYNEQFF.